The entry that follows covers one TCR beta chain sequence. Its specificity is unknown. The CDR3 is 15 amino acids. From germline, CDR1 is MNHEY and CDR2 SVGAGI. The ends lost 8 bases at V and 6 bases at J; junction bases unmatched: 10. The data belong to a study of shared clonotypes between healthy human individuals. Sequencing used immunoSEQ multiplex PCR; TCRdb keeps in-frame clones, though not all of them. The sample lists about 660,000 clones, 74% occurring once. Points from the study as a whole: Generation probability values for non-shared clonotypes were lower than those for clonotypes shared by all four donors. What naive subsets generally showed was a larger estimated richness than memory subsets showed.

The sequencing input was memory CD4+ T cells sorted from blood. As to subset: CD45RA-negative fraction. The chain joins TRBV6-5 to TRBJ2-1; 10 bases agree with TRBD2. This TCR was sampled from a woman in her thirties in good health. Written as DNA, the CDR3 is TGTGCCAGCGGTTCTCTAGCGGGAGTTGCCAATGAGCAGTTCTTC. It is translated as CASGSLAGVANEQFF.